This TCR beta chain was sequenced for a study of T cell responses to AZD1222 COVID-19 vaccine. The length of the CDR3 is 16 residues. CDR1 and CDR2 from the germline V gene are SGHAT and FQNNGV. The J segment lost 0 bases and the V segment lost 6 bases, leaving 9 bases of the junction unmatched. The protocol was immunoSEQ multiplex PCR, while the TCRdb copy is restricted to in-frame clones and leaves out a portion. The data show 150,000 or so clones, roughly nine tenths seen once. The chain combines TRBV11-2 with TRBJ2-3; 7 bases match TRBD2. Specimen: peripheral blood, collected on day 0 of AZD1222 vaccination. The source of this sequence is an adult in good health. The DNA for the CDR3 is TGTGCCAGCAGGTTCGGAGCGGGATTGAGCACAGATACGCAGTATTTT. Protein sequence: CASRFGAGLSTDTQYF. Using reference TRBV11-2 and TRBJ2-3 for the parts outside the CDR3, the full variable domain is EAGVAQSPRYKIIEKRQSVAFWCNPISGHATLYWYQQILGQGPKLLIQFQNNGVVDDSQLPKDRFSAERLKGVDSTLKIQPAKLEDSAVYLCASRFGAGLSTDTQYFGPGTRLTVL.